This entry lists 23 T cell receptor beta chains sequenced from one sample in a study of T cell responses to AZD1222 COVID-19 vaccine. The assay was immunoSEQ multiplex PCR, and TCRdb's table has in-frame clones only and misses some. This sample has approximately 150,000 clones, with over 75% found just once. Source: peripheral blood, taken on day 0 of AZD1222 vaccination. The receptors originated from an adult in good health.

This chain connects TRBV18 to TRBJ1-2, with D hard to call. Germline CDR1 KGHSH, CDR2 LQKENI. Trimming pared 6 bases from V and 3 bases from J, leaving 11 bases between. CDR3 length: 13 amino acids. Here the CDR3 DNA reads TGTGCCAGCTCCCTTGGACGGGACTATGGCTACACCTTC. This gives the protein CASSLGRDYGYTF.

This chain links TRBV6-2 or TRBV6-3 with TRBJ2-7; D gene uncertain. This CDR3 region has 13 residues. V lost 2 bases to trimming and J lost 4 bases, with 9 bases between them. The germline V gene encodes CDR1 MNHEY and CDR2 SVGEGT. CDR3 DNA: TGTGCCAGCAGTTACGTAGTCGGTTACGAGCAGTACTTC. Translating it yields CASSYVVGYEQYF.

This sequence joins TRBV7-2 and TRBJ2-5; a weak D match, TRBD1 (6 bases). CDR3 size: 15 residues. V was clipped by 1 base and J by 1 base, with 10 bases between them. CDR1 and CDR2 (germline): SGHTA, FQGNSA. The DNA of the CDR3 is TGTGCCAGCAGCTTAGTAGGACAGTCCCAAGAGACCCAGTACTTC. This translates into CASSLVGQSQETQYF.

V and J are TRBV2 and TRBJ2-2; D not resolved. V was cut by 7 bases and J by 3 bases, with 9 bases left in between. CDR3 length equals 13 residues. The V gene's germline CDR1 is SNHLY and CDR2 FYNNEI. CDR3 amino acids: CASTAVYTGELFF. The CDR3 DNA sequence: TGTGCCAGCACGGCGGTATACACCGGGGAGCTGTTTTTT. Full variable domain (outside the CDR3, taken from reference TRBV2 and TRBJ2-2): EPEVTQTPSHQVTQMGQEVILRCVPISNHLYFYWYRQILGQKVEFLVSFYNNEISEKSEIFDDQFSVERPDGSNFTLKIRSTKLEDSAMYFCASTAVYTGELFFGEGSRLTVL.

CDR3 nucleotide sequence: TGTGCCAGCAGCTTCCTTAGTGTGGGGGGTAATGAAAAACTGTTTTTT. Residues: CASSFLSVGGNEKLFF. This rearrangement joins TRBV7-6 to TRBJ1-4; the D gene is possibly TRBD1 (5 bases). The V gene lost 3 bases and the J gene lost 4 bases, with 15 bases spanning the gap. The CDR3 consists of 16 residues. Looked up from germline, CDR1 is SGHVS and CDR2 is FNYEAQ.

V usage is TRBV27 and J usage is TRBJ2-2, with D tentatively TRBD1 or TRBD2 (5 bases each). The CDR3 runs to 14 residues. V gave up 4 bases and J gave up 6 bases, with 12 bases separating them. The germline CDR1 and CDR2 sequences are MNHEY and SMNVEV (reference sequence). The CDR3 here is CASSSLMGAGELFF. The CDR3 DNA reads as TGTGCCAGCAGTTCCCTTATGGGGGCCGGGGAGCTGTTTTTT.

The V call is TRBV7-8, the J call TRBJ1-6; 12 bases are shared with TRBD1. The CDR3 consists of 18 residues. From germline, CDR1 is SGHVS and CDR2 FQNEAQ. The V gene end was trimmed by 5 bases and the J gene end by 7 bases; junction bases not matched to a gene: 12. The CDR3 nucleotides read TGTGCCAGCAGCCTCACAGCGGGACAGGGGGCACAGAATTCACCCCTCCACTTT. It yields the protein CASSLTAGQGAQNSPLHF.

This CDR3 reads CASSIGRTVPGSPLHF. For the CDR3, the DNA is TGTGCCAGTAGTATAGGGAGGACAGTCCCGGGGTCACCCCTCCACTTT. The chain employs TRBV19 and TRBJ1-6, with D maybe TRBD1 (6 bases). This CDR3 contains 16 residues. Looked up from germline, CDR1 is LNHDA and CDR2 is SQIVND (reference sequence). The germline V and J ends were trimmed by 1 base and 10 bases, with 17 bases remaining between them.

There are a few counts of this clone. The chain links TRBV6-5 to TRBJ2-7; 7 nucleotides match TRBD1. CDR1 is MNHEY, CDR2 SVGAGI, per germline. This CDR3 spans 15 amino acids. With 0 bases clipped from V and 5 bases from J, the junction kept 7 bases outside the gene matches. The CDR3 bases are TGTGCCAGCAGTTACTCGTCCGACAGGGCCCACGAGCAGTACTTC. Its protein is CASSYSSDRAHEQYF.

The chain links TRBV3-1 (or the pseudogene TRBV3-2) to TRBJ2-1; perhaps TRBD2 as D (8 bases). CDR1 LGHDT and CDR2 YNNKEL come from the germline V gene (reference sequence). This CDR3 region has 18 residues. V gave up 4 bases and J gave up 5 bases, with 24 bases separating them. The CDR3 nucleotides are TGTGCCAGCAGCCCCGGGACAGATGGCGGGGGGCGAAACAATGAGCAGTTCTTC. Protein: CASSPGTDGGGRNNEQFF.

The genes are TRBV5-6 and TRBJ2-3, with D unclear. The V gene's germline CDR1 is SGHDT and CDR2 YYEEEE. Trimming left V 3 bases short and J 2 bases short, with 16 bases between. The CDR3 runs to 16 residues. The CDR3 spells CASSSSFYITTDTQYF. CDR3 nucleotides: TGTGCCAGCAGCTCCTCCTTTTATATTACCACAGATACGCAGTATTTT.

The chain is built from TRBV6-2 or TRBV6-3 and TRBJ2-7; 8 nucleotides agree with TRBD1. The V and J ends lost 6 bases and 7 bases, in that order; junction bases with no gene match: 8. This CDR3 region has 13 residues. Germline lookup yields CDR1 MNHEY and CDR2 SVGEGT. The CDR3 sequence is CASSQGQVFEQYF. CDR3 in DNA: TGTGCCAGCAGCCAGGGACAGGTTTTTGAGCAGTACTTC.

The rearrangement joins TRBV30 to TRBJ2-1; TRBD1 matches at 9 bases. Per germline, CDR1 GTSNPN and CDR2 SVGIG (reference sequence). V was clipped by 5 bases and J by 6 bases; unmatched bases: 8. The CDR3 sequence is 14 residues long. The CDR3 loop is CAWAGTGLTNEQFF. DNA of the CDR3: TGTGCCTGGGCCGGGACAGGGCTTACCAATGAGCAGTTCTTC.

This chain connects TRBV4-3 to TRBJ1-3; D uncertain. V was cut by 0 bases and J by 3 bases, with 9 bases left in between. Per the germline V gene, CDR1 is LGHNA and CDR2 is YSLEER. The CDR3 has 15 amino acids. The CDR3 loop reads CASSQDVTRGNTIYF. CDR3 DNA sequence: TGCGCCAGCAGCCAAGACGTGACGCGTGGAAACACCATATATTTT.

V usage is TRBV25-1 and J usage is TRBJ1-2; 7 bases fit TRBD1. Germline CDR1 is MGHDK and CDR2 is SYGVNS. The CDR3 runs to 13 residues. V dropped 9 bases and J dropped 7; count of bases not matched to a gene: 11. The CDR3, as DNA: TGTGCCAGTAGCGACAGGGCCCGGAGTGGCTACACCTTC. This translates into CASSDRARSGYTF.

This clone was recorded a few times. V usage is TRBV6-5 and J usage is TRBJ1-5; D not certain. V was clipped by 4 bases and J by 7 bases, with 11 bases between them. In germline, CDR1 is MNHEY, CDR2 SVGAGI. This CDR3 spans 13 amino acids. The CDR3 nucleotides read TGTGCCAGCAGTTTTAACAGTAAACAGCCCCAGCATTTT. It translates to CASSFNSKQPQHF.

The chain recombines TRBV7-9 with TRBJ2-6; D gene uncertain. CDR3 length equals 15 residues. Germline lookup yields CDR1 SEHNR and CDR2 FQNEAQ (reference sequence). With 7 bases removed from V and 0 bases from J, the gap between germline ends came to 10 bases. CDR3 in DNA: TGTGCCAGCACCCTCGGCGCCTCTGGGGCCAACGTCCTGACTTTC. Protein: CASTLGASGANVLTF.

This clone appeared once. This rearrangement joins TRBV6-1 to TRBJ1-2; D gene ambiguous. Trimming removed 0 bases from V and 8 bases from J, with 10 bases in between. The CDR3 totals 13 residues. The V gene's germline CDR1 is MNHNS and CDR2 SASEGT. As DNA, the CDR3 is TGTGCCAGCAGTGAAGCGACCCACTGGGGCTACACCTTC. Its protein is CASSEATHWGYTF.

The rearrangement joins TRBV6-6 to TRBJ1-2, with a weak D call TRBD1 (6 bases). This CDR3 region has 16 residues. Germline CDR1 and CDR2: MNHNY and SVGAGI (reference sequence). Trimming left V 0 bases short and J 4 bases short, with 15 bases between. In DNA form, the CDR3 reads TGTGCCAGCAGTTACTCGAGTCAGGGGATCTCCTATGGCTACACCTTC. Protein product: CASSYSSQGISYGYTF.

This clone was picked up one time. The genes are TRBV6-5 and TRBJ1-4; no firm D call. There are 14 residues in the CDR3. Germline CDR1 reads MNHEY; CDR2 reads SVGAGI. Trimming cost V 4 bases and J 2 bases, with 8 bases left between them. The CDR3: CASSSSFTNEKLFF. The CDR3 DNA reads TGTGCCAGCAGTTCCTCCTTCACTAATGAAAAACTGTTTTTT.

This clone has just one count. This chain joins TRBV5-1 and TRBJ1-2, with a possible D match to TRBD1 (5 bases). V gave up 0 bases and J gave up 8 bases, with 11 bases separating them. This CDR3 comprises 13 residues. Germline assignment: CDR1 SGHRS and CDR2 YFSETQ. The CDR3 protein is CASSLDQGSGYTF. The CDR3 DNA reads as TGCGCCAGCAGCTTGGATCAGGGTAGCGGCTACACCTTC. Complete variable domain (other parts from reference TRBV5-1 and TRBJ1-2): KAGVTQTPRYLIKTRGQQVTLSCSPISGHRSVSWYQQTPGQGLQFLFEYFSETQRNKGNFPGRFSGRQFSNSRSEMNVSTLELGDSALYLCASSLDQGSGYTFGSGTRLTVV.

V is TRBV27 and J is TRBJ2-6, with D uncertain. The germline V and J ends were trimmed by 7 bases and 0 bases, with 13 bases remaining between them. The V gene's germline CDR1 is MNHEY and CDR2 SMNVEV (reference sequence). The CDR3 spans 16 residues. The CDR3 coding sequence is TGTGCCAGCACCGGGTTTTCCTCCTCTGGGGCCAACGTCCTGACTTTC. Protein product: CASTGFSSSGANVLTF.

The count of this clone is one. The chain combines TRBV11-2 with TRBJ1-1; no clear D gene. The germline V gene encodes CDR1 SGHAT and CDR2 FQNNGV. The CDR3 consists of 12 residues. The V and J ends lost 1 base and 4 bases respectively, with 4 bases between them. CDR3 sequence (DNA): TGTGCCAGCAGCTTAGCAGGCACTGAAGCTTTCTTT. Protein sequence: CASSLAGTEAFF. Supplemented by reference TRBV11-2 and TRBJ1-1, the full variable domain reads EAGVAQSPRYKIIEKRQSVAFWCNPISGHATLYWYQQILGQGPKLLIQFQNNGVVDDSQLPKDRFSAERLKGVDSTLKIQPAKLEDSAVYLCASSLAGTEAFFGQGTRLTVV.